The clone carrying this T cell receptor beta chain came up a few times. TCRdb re-derived calls from the 5' RACE reads in MiXCR, one entry per CDR3 protein. This table holds approximately 220,000 distinct CDR3 sequences, roughly 7.5% found once. These data are taken from a study of identical twins. Germline assignment: CDR1 SEHNR and CDR2 FQNEAQ (reference sequence). The V end lost 0 bases, the J end lost 9 bases, and 12 bases lay between the germline ends. CDR3 length equals 14 residues. These data also formed part of another study, on yellow fever vaccine responses in identical twins.

The clonotype was recovered from a woman aged 18-35 years in good health. Material: memory (CD45RO+) T cells sorted from blood. The chain is built from TRBV7-9 and TRBJ2-1, with TRBD2 as a possible D gene (7 bases). The DNA of the CDR3 is TGTGCCAGCAGCTTAGCGGGGGGGCAAGGTGAGCAGTTCTTC. Protein sequence: CASSLAGGQGEQFF.